A selection of T cell receptor beta chains follows, all from one sample in a study of T-cell reconstitution after alpha-beta-depleted transplantation in children. TCRdb passed the PCR reads through MiXCR, listing each CDR3 protein once. The sample contains roughly 180,000 distinct CDR3 sequences, roughly 15% of which appear only once. This specimen was PBMCs from the stem cell graft donor, taken from the stem cell graft. Receptors originate from a human donor who donated a stem cell graft to a child with acute lymphoblastic leukemia. The CDR3 runs from the conserved cysteine through the conserved F or W. D genes are given only for firm matches. Clone size is not always given. Where it is, it says once, few, many or a class for expanded clones.

.,TRBJ2-4,.,TRBV5-1,TGCGCCAGCAGCTTGGGGGGACTTGCCGACATGCAGTACTTC,CASSLGGLADMQYF
.,TRBJ1-3,.,TRBV6-6,TGTGCCAGCAGGTCCCCCACAGGCCATAAGCCGGGAAACACCATATATTTT,CASRSPTGHKPGNTIYF
.,TRBJ2-7,once,TRBV30,TGTGCCTGGAGCAACTCCTACGAGCAGTACTTC,CAWSNSYEQYF
TRBD1,TRBJ2-1,many,TRBV12-3/TRBV12-4,TGTGCCAGCAGTCCGAGACAGGGACACAATGAGCAGTTCTTC,CASSPRQGHNEQFF
.,TRBJ2-2,many,TRBV5-1,TGCGCCAGCACACTATCTCTAGCGCCCGGGGAGCTGTTTTTT,CASTLSLAPGELFF
.,TRBJ1-1,few,TRBV29-1,TGCAGCGTACGCAGGGTGGAGAACACTGAAGCTTTCTTT,CSVRRVENTEAFF
.,TRBJ1-2,many,TRBV4-1,TGCGCCAGCAGCCAAGGGGGCGATGGCTACACCTTC,CASSQGGDGYTF
TRBD1,TRBJ2-3,few,TRBV20-1,TGCAGTGCCACAGGGGTTGATGGGAGCACAGATACGCAGTATTTT,CSATGVDGSTDTQYF
.,TRBJ2-7,few,TRBV6-1,TGTGCCAGCCGTCCGAGGTCGGGGGTGGGAGAGCAGTACTTC,CASRPRSGVGEQYF
.,TRBJ2-2,many,TRBV6-5,TGTGCCAGCCAAGACACCGGGGAGCTGTTTTTT,CASQDTGELFF
.,TRBJ2-7,many,TRBV27,TGTGCCAGCAGCCGGAGGGGGGCAACATCCGAGCAGTACTTC,CASSRRGATSEQYF
.,TRBJ2-7,.,TRBV3-1,TGTGCCAGCAGTTCTTCCACCGGACAGCCCGTAGGGGCCTACGAGCAGTACTTC,CASSSSTGQPVGAYEQYF
.,TRBJ2-3,many,TRBV29-1,TGCAGCGTTGGACAGGCCACAGATACGCAGTATTTT,CSVGQATDTQYF
.,TRBJ2-3,many,TRBV7-8,TGTGCCAGCAGCCGAAGTGGCTATACGCAGTATTTT,CASSRSGYTQYF
.,TRBJ1-6,many,TRBV20-1,TGCAGTGCTAGGGGCCAACAGGAACTAGAGAGACCCCTCCACTTT,CSARGQQELERPLHF
.,TRBJ2-3,many,TRBV20-1,TGCAGTGCTAGATACGGGAACACAGATACGCAGTATTTT,CSARYGNTDTQYF
.,TRBJ2-2,once,TRBV5-1,TGCGCCAGCAGCCCTACGGGGGCCGGGGAGCTGTTTTTT,CASSPTGAGELFF
.,TRBJ2-6,many,TRBV6-1,TGTGCCAGCAGTGAGTGGGGTCCCTCTGGGGCCAACGTCCTGACTTTC,CASSEWGPSGANVLTF